Listed below are T cell receptor beta chains from one sample, sequenced in a study of cytomegalovirus exposure and HLA in healthy donors. Libraries were prepared by immunoSEQ multiplex PCR; TCRdb keeps only in-frame clonotypes and omits some of them. The table lists 120,000 or so clones, around four fifths of them singletons. The sample comprised PBMCs. The receptors here all came from a man in his sixties in good health and CMV-seropositive. Each CDR3 is given with its conserved first and last residue. The D gene is left open where the match is weak. Clone size, where shown, is once, few, many, or a class for clones that have expanded.

- - TRBJ2-7 TRBV27 TGTGCCAGCAGACCTCGGGACATCTCCTACGAGCAGTACTTC CASRPRDISYEQYF
- TRBD2 TRBJ2-5 TRBV10-1 TGCGCCAGCAGTGAGTCAACGGGGGGGGCAGCGGAGACCCAGTACTTC CASSESTGGAAETQYF
- TRBD1 TRBJ1-2 TRBV18 TGTGCCAGCTCACGACAGGGGGCTAACTATGGCTACACCTTC CASSRQGANYGYTF
once - TRBJ1-2 TRBV5-1 TGCGCCACCGCAATGACGGGGGGCGAAAATAATGGCTACACCTTC CATAMTGGENNGYTF
- TRBD1 TRBJ2-3 TRBV29-1 TGCAGCGTCTGGAGTGGACAGGGCACAGATACGCAGTATTTT CSVWSGQGTDTQYF
- TRBD2 TRBJ2-7 TRBV30 TGTGCCTGGGGGGAGGGACTTGGAAGCGAGCAGTACTTC CAWGEGLGSEQYF
- TRBD2 TRBJ2-5 TRBV9 TGTACCAGCAGCAGCAGCGGGACCGTAGAGACCCAGTACTTC CTSSSSGTVETQYF
- TRBD2 TRBJ2-7 TRBV27 TGTGCCAGCAGTGCCGCGGCTGGTCTAGCGGGGGACGAGCAGTACTTC CASSAAAGLAGDEQYF
- TRBD2 TRBJ2-2 TRBV7-3 TGTGCCAGCAGCTTATACGCTAGCGGGGTATCGAACACCGGGGAGCTGTTTTTT CASSLYASGVSNTGELFF
- - TRBJ1-1 TRBV14 TGTGCCAGCAGCCCTTGGGGCGGAGCTGAAGCTTTCTTT CASSPWGGAEAFF
- - TRBJ1-4 TRBV2 TGTGCCAGCAGGGTTCAGGGAGGAGGAGAAAAACTGTTTTTT CASRVQGGGEKLFF
- TRBD1 TRBJ1-3 TRBV28 TGTGCCAGCACCTTGGACAGGAGCTCTGGAAACACCATATATTTT CASTLDRSSGNTIYF
- - TRBJ1-2 TRBV7-8 TGTGCCAGCAGCTTAGCGGTCTGGGAGTATAGCTACACCTTC CASSLAVWEYSYTF
- - TRBJ2-7 TRBV5-1 TGCGCCAGCAGCTTGGTTTACAGCTCCTACGAGCAGTACTTC CASSLVYSSYEQYF
- - TRBJ1-2 TRBV2 TGTGCCAGCAGTGTCCTGAGTGCCCACTATGGCTACACCTTC CASSVLSAHYGYTF
- TRBD2 TRBJ2-3 TRBV7-3 TGTGCCAGCAGCCGTACTAGCGGGGGGGCAGGGGATACGCAGTATTTT CASSRTSGGAGDTQYF
- - TRBJ1-1 TRBV27 TGTGCCAGCAGTCCTACATCGGGGCGGGATACTGAAGCTTTCTTT CASSPTSGRDTEAFF
- TRBD2 TRBJ2-2 TRBV6-5 TGTGCCAGCAGTTACTCGCTAGCGGGGGCGGGCGGGGAGCTGTTTTTT CASSYSLAGAGGELFF
- TRBD1 TRBJ1-3 TRBV7-6 TGTGCCAGCAGCTTACGCTGGAGACAGGGAGCTGGAAACACCATATATTTT CASSLRWRQGAGNTIYF
- - TRBJ1-2 TRBV11-2 TGTGCCAGCAGCTTACAGGGAGGAAACTATGGCTACACCTTC CASSLQGGNYGYTF
- - TRBJ2-2 TRBV5-1 TGCGCCAGCAGCTTGACACGGGGGACCGGGGAGCTGTTTTTT CASSLTRGTGELFF
- TRBD1 TRBJ1-6 TRBV11-1 TGTGCCAGCAGCAGGACAGGGAATAATTCACCCCTCCACTTT CASSRTGNNSPLHF